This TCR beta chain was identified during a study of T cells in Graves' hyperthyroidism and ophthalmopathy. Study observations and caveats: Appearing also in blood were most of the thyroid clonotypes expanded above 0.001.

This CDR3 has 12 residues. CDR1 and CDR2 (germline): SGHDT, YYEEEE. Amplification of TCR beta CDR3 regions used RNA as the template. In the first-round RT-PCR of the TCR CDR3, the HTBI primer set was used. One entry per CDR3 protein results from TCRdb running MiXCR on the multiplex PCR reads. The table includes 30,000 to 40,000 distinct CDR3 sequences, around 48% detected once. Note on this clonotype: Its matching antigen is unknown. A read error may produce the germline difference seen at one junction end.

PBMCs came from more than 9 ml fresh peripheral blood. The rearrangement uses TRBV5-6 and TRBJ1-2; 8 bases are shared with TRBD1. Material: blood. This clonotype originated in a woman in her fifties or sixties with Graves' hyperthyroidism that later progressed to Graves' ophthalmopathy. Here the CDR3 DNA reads TGTGCCAGCAGCTCAACAGGGGGGGGCTGCACCTTC. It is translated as CASSSTGGGCTF. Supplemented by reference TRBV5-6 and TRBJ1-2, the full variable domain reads DAGVTQSPTHLIKTRGQQVTLRCSPKSGHDTVSWYQQALGQGPQFIFQYYEEEERQRGNFPDRFSGHQFPNYSSELNVNALLLGDSALYLCASSSTGGGCTFGSGTRLTVV.